This is a list of T cell receptor beta chains from one sample in a study of breast tumors, draining lymph nodes, adjacent tissues. TCRdb itself ran the multiplex PCR reads through MiXCR, one entry per CDR3 protein. Of 270,000 or so distinct CDR3 sequences in the sample, about 30% were seen once. What was sequenced was axillary lymph node tissue. Receptors were obtained from a female donor with breast cancer. Some clones in this sample may be carry-over from other donors' samples. The CDR3 runs from the conserved cysteine through the conserved F or W. The order of the fields is CDR3 protein, CDR3 DNA, D gene, J gene, V gene, clone size. D genes are given only for firm matches. For some rows the clone size is stated as once, few or many, or as a class when expanded; others skip it.

CSARQRGGLAPFEQYF	TGCAGTGCTAGACAGAGAGGGGGACTAGCTCCTTTCGAGCAGTACTTC	TRBD2	TRBJ2-7	TRBV20-1	many
CASLPPDRGNTIYF	TGTGCCAGCTTGCCCCCCGACAGAGGAAACACCATATATTTT	NA	TRBJ1-3	TRBV2	NA
CASSSITSGMNIQYF	TGTGCCAGCAGCTCCATAACTAGCGGGATGAACATTCAGTACTTC	TRBD2	TRBJ2-4	TRBV7-2	many
CSAIISAGVAYEQYF	TGCAGTGCTATCATATCGGCAGGGGTGGCCTACGAGCAGTACTTC	NA	TRBJ2-7	TRBV20-1	many
CASSLKSAAGLSGNTIYF	TGTGCCAGCAGCTTAAAGTCTGCCGCAGGGCTCTCTGGAAACACCATATATTTT	NA	TRBJ1-3	TRBV7-6	many
CASSYREGTEAFF	TGTGCCAGCAGTTATCGGGAGGGCACTGAAGCTTTCTTT	NA	TRBJ1-1	TRBV12-3/TRBV12-4	NA
CASSYGTSGRAGNEQFF	TGCGCCAGCAGCTACGGGACTAGCGGGAGGGCCGGCAATGAGCAGTTCTTC	TRBD2	TRBJ2-1	TRBV5-1	many
CASSLVGTGGSRQFF	TGTGCCAGCAGCTTGGTCGGGACAGGCGGGAGTAGGCAGTTCTTC	NA	TRBJ2-1	TRBV13	many
CASSQADLAGGRETQYF	TGCGCCAGCAGCCAAGCGGATCTAGCGGGAGGGCGAGAGACCCAGTACTTC	TRBD2	TRBJ2-5	TRBV4-1	many
CASSVNYGYTF	TGCGCCAGCAGTGTTAACTATGGCTACACCTTC	NA	TRBJ1-2	TRBV4-1	many
CASSQFQREEGEQFF	TGTGCCAGCAGTCAATTCCAGCGGGAAGAGGGAGAGCAGTTCTTC	TRBD2	TRBJ2-1	TRBV12-3/TRBV12-4	many
CASSVGDKETQYF	TGTGCCAGCAGTGTCGGGGACAAAGAGACCCAGTACTTC	NA	TRBJ2-5	TRBV2	NA
CATSEGLETQYF	TGTGCCACCAGTGAAGGCCTGGAGACCCAGTACTTC	NA	TRBJ2-5	TRBV24-1	NA
CATSRDRTSGRRGRETQYF	TGTGCCACCAGCAGAGACCGGACTAGCGGGAGGAGAGGAAGAGAGACCCAGTACTTC	TRBD2	TRBJ2-5	TRBV15	NA
CASSQRTSAFTDTQYF	TGTGCCAGCAGTCAGAGGACTAGCGCATTCACAGATACGCAGTATTTT	TRBD2	TRBJ2-3	TRBV12-3/TRBV12-4	many
CATSSPQTSRPHNEQFF	TGTGCCACCAGCTCACCTCAGACTAGCCGACCCCACAATGAGCAGTTCTTC	TRBD2	TRBJ2-1	TRBV15	NA
CASLRVWNTGELFF	TGTGCCAGCCTCAGGGTATGGAACACCGGGGAGCTGTTTTTT	NA	TRBJ2-2	TRBV2	many
CASSYSGNSGNTIYF	TGTGCCAGCAGTTACTCGGGAAACTCTGGAAACACCATATATTTT	NA	TRBJ1-3	TRBV6-6	many
CAWSVRGREQFF	TGTGCCTGGAGTGTACGCGGGAGAGAGCAGTTCTTC	TRBD2	TRBJ2-1	TRBV30	NA
CATSKRMDQPQHF	TGTGCCACCAGTAAGAGGATGGACCAGCCCCAGCATTTT	NA	TRBJ1-5	TRBV15	few
CSASGSGRANVLTF	TGCAGTGCTAGTGGTAGCGGGAGGGCCAACGTCCTGACTTTC	TRBD2	TRBJ2-6	TRBV20-1	NA
CASSLGRDGYTF	TGCGCCAGCAGCTTGGGCCGAGATGGCTACACCTTC	NA	TRBJ1-2	TRBV5-1	many
CASSSTRGSNQPQHF	TGTGCCAGCAGTTCGACCAGGGGAAGCAATCAGCCCCAGCATTTT	NA	TRBJ1-5	TRBV12-3/TRBV12-4	many
CSAHAGQGSGELFF	TGCAGCGCCCACGCTGGGCAGGGAAGCGGGGAGCTGTTTTTT	NA	TRBJ2-2	TRBV29-1	many
CASRRQGTTDTQYF	TGTGCCAGCAGAAGACAGGGGACCACAGATACGCAGTATTTT	TRBD1	TRBJ2-3	TRBV2	many
CASSLGANNEQFF	TGTGCCAGCAGCCTGGGGGCTAACAATGAGCAGTTCTTC	NA	TRBJ2-1	TRBV11-3	many
CASSPILRGGDIQYF	TGTGCCAGCAGTCCTATCTTGAGGGGGGGCGATATCCAGTACTTC	NA	TRBJ2-5	TRBV28	few
CASGRGQGAGYGYTF	TGTGCCAGCGGGAGGGGACAGGGGGCGGGCTATGGCTACACCTTC	TRBD1	TRBJ1-2	TRBV2	many
CASSMGQTNEQFF	TGTGCCAGTAGTATGGGACAGACCAATGAGCAGTTCTTC	TRBD1	TRBJ2-1	TRBV19	many
CASSLRQGGTRDQPQHF	TGTGCCAGCAGCCTAAGACAGGGGGGGACACGGGATCAGCCCCAGCATTTT	TRBD1	TRBJ1-5	TRBV7-6	NA
CASSPLNYGYTF	TGTGCCAGCAGCCCACTTAACTATGGCTACACCTTC	NA	TRBJ1-2	TRBV7-6	many
CASSYATGGYEQYF	TGTGCCAGCAGTTATGCGACAGGGGGCTACGAGCAGTACTTC	TRBD1	TRBJ2-7	TRBV6-5	NA
CASSLSGTSGRHEQYF	TGTGCCAGCAGCTTGAGCGGGACTAGCGGGCGTCACGAGCAGTACTTC	TRBD2	TRBJ2-7	TRBV7-2	NA
CGAREQDRAQYF	TGCGGTGCTAGAGAACAGGACCGGGCACAGTACTTC	NA	TRBJ2-4	TRBV20-1	NA
CAISEGRGVDEQFF	TGTGCCATCAGTGAGGGCAGGGGTGTGGATGAGCAGTTCTTC	NA	TRBJ2-1	TRBV10-3	NA
CSARGSGTDPLHYEQYF	TGCAGTGCTAGAGGTTCGGGTACAGATCCCTTACACTACGAGCAGTACTTC	NA	TRBJ2-7	TRBV20-1	few
CASKHRGSGNTIYF	TGTGCCAGCAAACACAGGGGAAGTGGAAACACCATATATTTT	TRBD1	TRBJ1-3	TRBV2	many
CMSGFCAGLGGRDQETQYF	TGTATGTCGGGTTTTTGTGCGGGGCTCGGGGGCCGTGACCAAGAGACCCAGTACTTC	NA	TRBJ2-5	TRBV29-1	NA
CASKTGRAGGTGELFF	TGTGCCAGCAAAACTGGGAGGGCAGGGGGCACCGGGGAGCTGTTTTTT	NA	TRBJ2-2	TRBV12-3/TRBV12-4	many
CASSPGVANEKLFF	TGTGCCAGCAGCCCGGGGGTGGCTAATGAAAAACTGTTTTTT	NA	TRBJ1-4	TRBV4-2	many
CSGTSGRSNEQYF	TGCAGTGGAACTAGCGGGAGGAGCAACGAGCAGTACTTC	TRBD2	TRBJ2-7	TRBV20-1	many
CASSLERTDTQYF	TGTGCCAGCAGCTTAGAGAGGACAGATACGCAGTATTTT	NA	TRBJ2-3	TRBV7-8	many
CASSLSTSTYNEQFF	TGCGCCAGCAGCTTGTCGACTAGCACCTACAATGAGCAGTTCTTC	TRBD2	TRBJ2-1	TRBV5-1	many
CSVRTSGSRSYEQYF	TGCAGTGTTAGGACTAGCGGGAGCCGATCCTACGAGCAGTACTTC	TRBD2	TRBJ2-7	TRBV20-1	NA
CASSLFGGSPRDTDTQYF	TGTGCCAGCAGTTTATTTGGCGGGAGTCCCCGGGACACAGATACGCAGTATTTT	TRBD2	TRBJ2-3	TRBV28	NA
CSVDGFGLADTQYF	TGCAGCGTTGATGGGTTTGGGCTAGCAGATACGCAGTATTTT	NA	TRBJ2-3	TRBV29-1	many
CASRPRQAYSYEQYF	TGTGCCAGCAGACCCCGACAGGCTTACTCCTACGAGCAGTACTTC	NA	TRBJ2-7	TRBV6-4	NA
CASSHSTGANSPLHF	TGTGCCAGCAGTCACTCGACAGGGGCGAATTCACCCCTCCACTTT	TRBD1	TRBJ1-6	TRBV6-5	few
CASRDRTQETQYF	TGTGCCAGCAGGGACAGGACGCAAGAGACCCAGTACTTC	TRBD1	TRBJ2-5	TRBV2	many
CASSQAGTSGSLGIQYF	TGTGCCAGCAGCCAAGCTGGGACTAGCGGGAGTCTCGGCATTCAGTACTTC	TRBD2	TRBJ2-4	TRBV24-1	NA
CASSLVGLGPSEHF	TGTGCCAGCAGCTTAGTAGGCTTGGGGCCGTCCGAGCATTTT	NA	TRBJ1-5	TRBV11-3	NA
CASTPGGEAFF	TGTGCCAGCACGCCAGGAGGGGAAGCTTTCTTT	NA	TRBJ1-1	TRBV6-1	NA